Included here is one T cell receptor (beta chain) sequence, with context. Its antigen is still unknown. The sample is drawn from a study of CD8+CD57+ T cells in acquired aplastic anemia. Overall study: DNA recovered from sorted CD4+ and CD8+ cells had a mean of about 3.5 ug.

The CDR3 has 13 residues. V trimming: 2 bases; J trimming: 4 bases; junction bases outside the gene matches: 1. CDR1 is MNHEY, CDR2 SVGAGI, per germline. Study-level results: Patients versus controls showed no significant CD8+ Simpson's diversity difference.

Profiles of TCR beta VDJ and CDR3 were generated from a genomic DNA template. Each CDR3 protein is one row after TCRdb ran MiXCR on the reads. This table has around 170,000 distinct CDR3 sequences, around 45% appearing once. V is TRBV6-5 and J is TRBJ1-1, with TRBD1 identical over 7 bases. The receptor was derived from a human donor in good health. Sequencing input: sorted CD4+, CD8+, or CD8+CD57+ T cells (not recorded which) from PBMCs. This CDR3 reads CASSYRGPTEAFF. The CDR3, as DNA: TGTGCCAGCAGTTACAGGGGGCCCACTGAAGCTTTCTTT.